Shown below are 30 T cell receptor beta chains from a single sample sequenced in a study of Tregs in tolerant kidney transplant recipients. The protocol was immunoSEQ multiplex PCR, while the TCRdb copy is restricted to in-frame clones and leaves out a portion. The table lists 20,000 to 25,000 clones, approximately 84% of them singletons, with roughly a quarter in the top ten. The nonmyeloablative bone marrow transplants came from related graft donors, with transient mixed chimerism. Sequenced material: CD8+ T cells from blood (PBMCs), taken 6 months after the transplant. The receptor source for this set is a human patient who received a combined kidney and bone marrow transplant. Some T cells may possibly be graft donor cells.

The genes are TRBV9 and TRBJ2-3; D perhaps matches TRBD1 (6 bases). Germline CDR1 SGDLS, CDR2 YYNGEE. The CDR3 contains 14 residues. V was cut by 0 bases and J by 3 bases, with 8 bases left in between. The CDR3 here is CASSVAGVTDTQYF. The CDR3 DNA follows: TGTGCCAGCAGCGTAGCAGGGGTGACAGATACGCAGTATTTT.

This clone has just one count. V and J are TRBV27 and TRBJ2-5; 13 nucleotides match TRBD2. Germline V gene data show CDR1 as MNHEY and CDR2 as SMNVEV (reference sequence). J lost 5 bases, V lost 1 base, and 10 bases had no gene match. The CDR3 covers 18 residues. CDR3 sequence reads: CASSLWAQLAGGPETQYF. The CDR3 DNA follows: TGTGCCAGCAGTTTATGGGCCCAACTAGCGGGGGGGCCGGAGACCCAGTACTTC.

The V gene is TRBV2, the J gene TRBJ2-3; TRBD2 aligns across 8 bases. This CDR3 is built from 12 residues. Germline trimming cut 5 bases from V and 6 bases from J; bases unmatched to any gene: 1. The V gene's germline CDR1 is SNHLY and CDR2 FYNNEI. As DNA, the CDR3 is TGTGCCAGCAGTAGCGGGAGTGATACGCAGTATTTT. Its protein is CASSSGSDTQYF. Supplemented by reference TRBV2 and TRBJ2-3, the full variable domain reads EPEVTQTPSHQVTQMGQEVILRCVPISNHLYFYWYRQILGQKVEFLVSFYNNEISEKSEIFDDQFSVERPDGSNFTLKIRSTKLEDSAMYFCASSSGSDTQYFGPGTRLTVL.

V and J are TRBV27 and TRBJ2-7; no definite D call. Looked up from germline, CDR1 is MNHEY and CDR2 is SMNVEV (reference sequence). V dropped 0 bases and J dropped 0 bases, with 6 bases sitting between them. CDR3 length: 14 residues. DNA of the CDR3: TGTGCCAGCAGTTTATCCCCCAGCTCCTACGAGCAGTACTTC. This sequence encodes CASSLSPSSYEQYF.

This clone was found once. V gene TRBV9 combines with J gene TRBJ2-3; 9 bases align to TRBD1. The CDR3 runs to 17 residues. The germline V gene has CDR1 SGDLS and CDR2 YYNGEE. The ends lost 0 bases at V and 0 bases at J; junction bases unmatched: 5. The CDR3 region is CASSVGTGGASTDTQYF. Written as DNA, the CDR3 is TGTGCCAGCAGCGTAGGCACAGGGGGCGCGAGCACAGATACGCAGTATTTT. Variable domain in full (rest from reference TRBV9 and TRBJ2-3): DSGVTQTPKHLITATGQRVTLRCSPRSGDLSVYWYQQSLDQGLQFLIQYYNGEERAKGNILERFSAQQFPDLHSELNLSSLELGDSALYFCASSVGTGGASTDTQYFGPGTRLTVL.

The chain couples TRBV18 to TRBJ1-4; D unclear. The CDR3 spans 15 residues. Trimming removed 5 bases from V and 5 bases from J, with 15 bases in between. The germline CDR1 and CDR2 sequences are KGHSH and LQKENI. In nucleotides, the CDR3 is TGTGCCAGCTCATCCCGTTTACAGCACAATGAAAAACTGTTTTTT. It specifies CASSSRLQHNEKLFF.

The rearrangement uses TRBV6-1 and TRBJ1-2; 7 bases match TRBD1. Germline V lookup: CDR1 MNHNS, CDR2 SASEGT. The CDR3 covers 14 residues. After removal of 6 bases from V and 4 bases from J, the junction contained 8 bases not matched to a gene. CDR3 sequence (DNA): TGTGCCAGCAGGTCGGGACAGATTTTCTATGGCTACACCTTC. Translation: CASRSGQIFYGYTF.

The V gene is TRBV29-1, the J gene TRBJ2-6, with TRBD1 identical over 9 bases. The CDR3 has 16 amino acids. The trim removed 8 bases at V and 2 bases at J, leaving 10 bases unmatched. Germline V gene sequence: CDR1 SQVTM, CDR2 ANQGSEA. The CDR3 sequence is CSCPGQGSTGANVLTF. The CDR3 DNA follows: TGCAGCTGTCCCGGACAGGGGAGTACTGGGGCCAACGTCCTGACTTTC.

The chain recombines TRBV13 with TRBJ2-3; D possibly corresponds to TRBD2 (6 bases). V lost 11 bases to trimming and J lost 1 base, with 13 bases between them. The CDR3 has 13 amino acids. Germline-derived CDR1 and CDR2 are PRHDT and FYEKMQ (reference sequence). The chain's CDR3 is CASQWGGTDTQYF. The CDR3 nucleotides read TGTGCCTCTCAGTGGGGGGGCACAGATACGCAGTATTTT.

V gene TRBV19 combines with J gene TRBJ2-6; D not resolved. The CDR3 covers 15 residues. The germline CDR1 and CDR2 sequences are LNHDA and SQIVND (reference sequence). V was shortened by 8 bases and J by 0 bases, with 11 bases between the two germline ends. CDR3 amino acids: CASDHSGSGANVLTF. The CDR3, as DNA: TGTGCCAGTGACCACTCAGGCTCTGGGGCCAACGTCCTGACTTTC.

V usage is TRBV7-9 and J usage is TRBJ2-7, with TRBD2 matching 12 bases. The junction had 10 bases not matched to a gene; V was cut back by 5 bases and J by 2 bases. This CDR3 spans 17 amino acids. The V gene's germline CDR1 is SEHNR and CDR2 FQNEAQ (reference sequence). The chain's CDR3 is CASSPDHRLAGAYEQYF. The DNA of the CDR3 is TGTGCCAGCAGCCCGGACCACAGACTAGCGGGGGCCTACGAGCAGTACTTC.

The rearrangement joins TRBV27 to TRBJ2-1; TRBD2 matches at 11 bases. The trim removed 5 bases at V and 9 bases at J, leaving 9 bases unmatched. The CDR3 length is 15 residues. The germline gives CDR1 MNHEY, CDR2 SMNVEV (reference sequence). This chain's CDR3 is CASSHTSGSGFEQFF. DNA of the CDR3: TGTGCCAGCAGTCATACTAGCGGGAGTGGGTTTGAGCAGTTCTTC.

This chain joins TRBV27 and TRBJ2-5; TRBD2 aligns across 9 bases. V shed 2 bases, J shed 6 bases, and the junction held 4 bases outside the gene matches. There are 14 residues in the CDR3. Germline CDR1 MNHEY, CDR2 SMNVEV (reference sequence). The CDR3 loop is CASSLAGGPQTQYF. The CDR3, as DNA: TGTGCCAGCAGTTTAGCGGGGGGGCCTCAGACCCAGTACTTC.

This rearrangement joins TRBV4-1 to TRBJ2-5; 13 bases line up with TRBD2. The J segment lost 5 bases and the V segment lost 0 bases, leaving 6 bases of the junction unmatched. CDR3 length: 17 amino acids. CDR1 and CDR2 from the germline V gene are MGHRA and YSYEKL. The CDR3 sequence: CASSQDGLAGVGETQYF. The CDR3 DNA sequence: TGCGCCAGCAGCCAAGATGGACTAGCGGGAGTAGGTGAGACCCAGTACTTC.

V and J are TRBV30 and TRBJ2-1; 9 nucleotides match TRBD1. The CDR3 length is 15 residues. Germline assignment: CDR1 GTSNPN and CDR2 SVGIG (reference sequence). J gave up 8 bases and V 4 bases, and 12 bases lay outside the gene matches. The CDR3 reads CAWTPGQGVFDEQFF. CDR3 nucleotides: TGTGCCTGGACGCCGGGACAGGGAGTTTTCGATGAGCAGTTCTTC. Full variable domain (remainder filled in from reference TRBV30 and TRBJ2-1): SQTIHQWPATLVQPVGSPLSLECTVEGTSNPNLYWYRQAAGRGLQLLFYSVGIGQISSEVPQNLSASRPQDRQFILSSKKLLLSDSGFYLCAWTPGQGVFDEQFFGPGTRLTVL.

The chain recombines TRBV4-1 with TRBJ1-5; a possible D gene is TRBD1 (6 bases). The CDR3 length is 15 residues. Germline V gene data show CDR1 as MGHRA and CDR2 as YSYEKL. Trimming stripped 5 bases from V and 2 bases from J, with 13 bases between. DNA of the CDR3: TGCGCCAGCAGCGCAAGAGGGGGTGGCAATCAGCCCCAGCATTTT. Translating it yields CASSARGGGNQPQHF.

The V call is TRBV7-2, the J call TRBJ2-3; 9 positions match TRBD2. Trimming cost V 4 bases and J 2 bases; bases outside gene matches: 7. Germline-derived CDR1 and CDR2 are SGHTA and FQGNSA. The CDR3 loop spans 16 amino acids. The CDR3 DNA reads as TGTGCCAGCAGCTCTTTAGCGGGGGCCTCCACAGATACGCAGTATTTT. Translation gives CASSSLAGASTDTQYF. Full variable domain (rest looked up from reference TRBV7-2 and TRBJ2-3): GAGVSQSPSNKVTEKGKDVELRCDPISGHTALYWYRQSLGQGLEFLIYFQGNSAPDKSGLPSDRFSAERTGGSVSTLTIQRTQQEDSAVYLCASSSLAGASTDTQYFGPGTRLTVL.

The chain links TRBV6-5 to TRBJ1-2; 7 bases are shared with TRBD1. The ends lost 0 bases at V and 8 bases at J; junction bases unmatched: 3. The CDR3 has 13 residues. CDR1 is MNHEY, CDR2 SVGAGI, per germline. DNA of the CDR3: TGTGCCAGCAGTTACTCGACAGGGATGGGCTACACCTTC. Translating gives CASSYSTGMGYTF.

This chain uses TRBV13 with TRBJ2-1, with a possible D match to TRBD2 (6 bases). This CDR3 comprises 16 residues. V was trimmed by 5 bases and J by 7 bases, leaving 21 bases between them. Germline loops: CDR1 PRHDT, CDR2 FYEKMQ (reference sequence). The CDR3 DNA follows: TGTGCCAGCAGCCCCATTACTGGAGTGCGGGGAAATGAGCAGTTCTTC. It encodes CASSPITGVRGNEQFF.

This rearrangement joins TRBV5-1 to TRBJ2-3, with a weak D call TRBD2 (6 bases). This CDR3 contains 14 residues. V dropped 4 bases and J dropped 5 bases, with 14 bases sitting between them. Germline V gene lookup returns CDR1 SGHRS and CDR2 YFSETQ. CDR3 DNA: TGCGCCAGCAGCCCCACTAGCCGCGTAGATACGCAGTATTTT. Protein product: CASSPTSRVDTQYF.

This clone was recorded only once. The chain couples TRBV19 to TRBJ2-7, with TRBD1 matching over 7 bases. The V gene's germline CDR1 is LNHDA and CDR2 SQIVND (reference sequence). The CDR3 sequence is 14 residues long. V was clipped by 3 bases and J by 5 bases; unmatched bases: 7. Here the CDR3 DNA reads TGTGCCAGTAGTATTCGGACAGGCATCAACGAGCAGTACTTC. Protein: CASSIRTGINEQYF.

The chain combines TRBV6-5 with TRBJ1-2; 8 nucleotides match TRBD1. Unmatched junction bases numbered 7, after V lost 5 bases and J lost 5 bases. The germline gives CDR1 MNHEY, CDR2 SVGAGI. The CDR3 has 14 residues. The CDR3 loop is CASSVPGQDYGYTF. Here the CDR3 DNA reads TGTGCCAGCAGTGTGCCGGGACAGGATTATGGCTACACCTTC.

This clone was seen only a few times. The V gene is TRBV6-5, the J gene TRBJ2-1; a weak D match, TRBD1 (6 bases). The germline V and J ends were trimmed by 10 bases and 2 bases, with 15 bases remaining between them. Per the germline V gene, CDR1 is MNHEY and CDR2 is SVGAGI. The CDR3 spans 14 residues. CDR3 protein: CATTNRDTYNEQFF. The CDR3 coding sequence is TGTGCCACCACAAACCGGGACACCTACAATGAGCAGTTCTTC.

CDR3: CAWSGQGRNTEAFF. In DNA, the CDR3 is TGTGCCTGGAGTGGACAGGGGCGGAACACTGAAGCTTTCTTT. The chain has TRBV30 and TRBJ1-1; the match to TRBD1 covers 8 bases. V lost 1 base and J lost 1; bases outside the gene matches: 2. This CDR3 region has 14 residues. CDR1 is GTSNPN and CDR2 is SVGIG in the germline V gene (reference sequence).

The V gene is TRBV7-9, the J gene TRBJ1-5; 7 bases map to TRBD1. The CDR3 runs 15 residues. The V gene end was trimmed by 5 bases and the J gene end by 5 bases; junction bases not matched to a gene: 9. Per germline, CDR1 SEHNR and CDR2 FQNEAQ (reference sequence). CDR3 protein: CASSIAGQSDQPQHF. The CDR3 nucleotides are TGTGCCAGCAGCATCGCGGGACAGTCTGATCAGCCCCAGCATTTT.

The rearrangement joins TRBV25-1 to TRBJ2-7; TRBD1 matches 7 bases. Germline V gene sequence: CDR1 MGHDK, CDR2 SYGVNS. The ends lost 5 bases at V and 3 bases at J; junction bases unmatched: 10. The CDR3 runs 15 residues. CDR3 amino acids: CASSPRDSRDYEQYF. DNA for the CDR3: TGTGCCAGCAGTCCCCGGGACAGCAGGGACTACGAGCAGTACTTC.

The rearrangement links TRBV4-1 to TRBJ1-2, with D unclear. CDR1 MGHRA and CDR2 YSYEKL come from the germline V gene. The V gene lost 0 bases and the J gene lost 4 bases, with 12 bases spanning the gap. This CDR3 contains 15 residues. The DNA of the CDR3 is TGCGCCAGCAGCCAAGACCCGGGAAGCCTCTATGGCTACACCTTC. Its protein is CASSQDPGSLYGYTF.

J is TRBJ1-5 and V is TRBV28; no definite D call. Germline lookup yields CDR1 MDHEN and CDR2 SYDVKM. This CDR3 has 12 amino acids. V lost 5 bases to trimming and J lost 5 bases, with 7 bases between them. CDR3 in amino acids: CASSPEYQPQHF. CDR3 bases: TGTGCCAGCAGTCCGGAGTATCAGCCCCAGCATTTT.

The rearrangement links TRBV9 to TRBJ2-7; 9 bases map to TRBD2. V dropped 7 bases and J dropped 2; count of bases not matched to a gene: 1. CDR3 size: 12 residues. Looked up from germline, CDR1 is SGDLS and CDR2 is YYNGEE. The DNA of the CDR3 is TGTGCCAGCTCTAGCGGGGCCTACGAGCAGTACTTC. This sequence encodes CASSSGAYEQYF.

The chain joins TRBV7-9 to TRBJ2-7; possible D gene TRBD1, 6 bases. CDR1 and CDR2 (germline): SEHNR, FQNEAQ (reference sequence). CDR3 length: 13 residues. V was clipped by 6 bases and J by 5 bases, with 14 bases between them. This chain's CDR3 is CASRQGFRDEQYF. The CDR3 nucleotides read TGTGCCAGCAGACAGGGCTTTCGGGACGAGCAGTACTTC.